This T cell receptor (beta chain) was retrieved from a study of blood T cell repertoires in COVID-19. Looked up from germline, CDR1 is SGHTA and CDR2 is FQGNSA. Deletions cut 1 base from V and 3 bases from J, with 10 bases between. CDR3 length: 15 amino acids. Sequenced by immunoSEQ multiplex PCR; TCRdb stores in-frame clones only, minus some. The sample has tens of thousands of clones; 91% are singletons. The receptor was derived from a woman aged 70-85 years with active COVID-19. Sequencing was carried out using peripheral blood. V and J are TRBV7-2 and TRBJ2-1; D gene unclear. The CDR3 DNA reads TGTGCCAGCAGCTTAGGGCTAGTGCACTACAATGAGCAGTTCTTC. It specifies CASSLGLVHYNEQFF.